This T cell receptor beta chain derives from a study of spatial heterogeneity in lung cancer. A distinct unique molecular identifier was carried by each TCR cDNA molecule. One entry per CDR3 protein, called by TCRdb with MiXCR from the 5' RACE reads. The sample has approximately 3,100 distinct CDR3 sequences, 25% to 30% seen once. Concerning this clonotype: The junction departs from germline at one end; a sequencing error may be responsible. This beta chain is a stray read from a library made for alpha chains; its abundance is not meaningful.

The CDR3 totals 14 residues. CDR1 is SGHKS, CDR2 YYEKEE, per germline (reference sequence). Time point specified: sample taken at primary tumor resection. Whole RNA came from tumor, nontumor lung or frozen PBMC and was sequenced without being sorted. The receptor comes from a female donor with early-stage non-small cell lung cancer. The chain employs TRBV5-5 and TRBJ2-3; D is undetermined. Sequences were derived from PBMCs, sampled at surgery. The CDR3 is CASSFLFRTDTQYF. CDR3 nucleotides: TGTGCCAGCAGCTTCCTTTTCCGCACGGATACGCAGTATTTT.